The next 10 T cell receptor beta chains were all read from a single sample in a study of T cells in Graves' hyperthyroidism and ophthalmopathy. Amplified TCR beta CDR3 regions came from RNA transcripts. The study used the HTBI primer set for a first-round RT-PCR of the TCR CDR3. TCRdb re-analysed the multiplex PCR reads in MiXCR, keeping a single row per CDR3 protein. The repertoire holds around 500,000 distinct CDR3 sequences, with 12% to 15% as singletons. Material for sequencing was blood. The receptors here all came from a woman in her 40s with Graves' hyperthyroidism.

This clonotype has a count of ten or more. The rearrangement joins TRBV20-1 to TRBJ2-1; 9 bases align to TRBD2. Per the germline V gene, CDR1 is DFQATT and CDR2 is SNEGSKA (reference sequence). This CDR3 has 16 amino acids. The V gene end was trimmed by 0 bases and the J gene end by 8 bases; junction bases not matched to a gene: 11. CDR3 sequence reads: CSARDDASGTGYEQFF. In DNA form, the CDR3 reads TGCAGTGCTAGAGATGACGCTAGCGGGACTGGATATGAGCAGTTCTTC.

This clonotype was seen only a few times. The rearrangement joins TRBV19 to TRBJ2-2, with 10 nucleotides matching TRBD2. The CDR3 is 18 amino acids. The trim removed 10 bases at V and 6 bases at J, leaving 20 bases unmatched. Germline V gives CDR1 LNHDA, CDR2 SQIVND (reference sequence). This CDR3 reads CATTPEKREGRVPGELFF. In DNA, the CDR3 is TGTGCCACTACGCCGGAGAAGCGGGAGGGCCGTGTACCCGGGGAGCTGTTTTTT. Complete variable domain (other parts from reference TRBV19 and TRBJ2-2): DGGITQSPKYLFRKEGQNVTLSCEQNLNHDAMYWYRQDPGQGLRLIYYSQIVNDFQKGDIAEGYSVSREKKESFPLTVTSAQKNPTAFYLCATTPEKREGRVPGELFFGEGSRLTVL.

This rearrangement joins TRBV10-3 to TRBJ1-2; tentative D call: TRBD1 (5 bases). V shed 4 bases and J shed 7 bases, with 13 bases lying between them. This CDR3 comprises 13 residues. CDR1 is ENHRY and CDR2 is SYGVKD in the germline V gene. In nucleotides, the CDR3 is TGTGCCATCAGTGGGGTTGCAGGGTCTGGCTACACCTTC. Its protein product is CAISGVAGSGYTF.

This clonotype was counted ten times or more. V and J are TRBV6-1 and TRBJ1-1; no clear D. CDR3 length: 14 residues. Trimming took off 2 bases at V and 6 bases at J, with 13 bases between the two ends. The germline V gene has CDR1 MNHNS and CDR2 SASEGT. The CDR3 loop reads CASSESGLVSEAFF. CDR3 bases: TGTGCCAGCAGTGAATCCGGGTTGGTCTCTGAAGCTTTCTTT.

This clonotype was detected many times. The V call is TRBV20-1, the J call TRBJ2-7, with 9 bases lining up with TRBD2. V gave up 6 bases and J gave up 4 bases; unmatched junction bases: 7. Germline V gene data show CDR1 as DFQATT and CDR2 as SNEGSKA (reference sequence). The CDR3 is made up of 13 amino acids. For the CDR3, the DNA is TGCAGTGCGCTCGGACTAGCGAAATACGAGCAGTACTTC. It codes for CSALGLAKYEQYF.

The sample holds many counts of this clonotype. CDR3 bases: TGCGCCAGCAGCTTACAGGGTACTGATCAGCCCCAGCATTTT. Translating it yields CASSLQGTDQPQHF. The chain is built from TRBV5-1 and TRBJ1-5; possible D gene TRBD1, 6 bases. The CDR3 sequence is 14 residues long. Trimming shortened V by 2 bases and J by 5 bases, and 11 bases separated the two germline ends. Germline CDR1 and CDR2: SGHRS and YFSETQ.

This clonotype was counted a single time. This may arise from a read error, as a much more abundant clone is one base away. The V and J genes are TRBV6-1 and TRBJ2-3, with 7 bases identical to TRBD1. The CDR3 consists of 17 residues. Germline CDR1 MNHNS, CDR2 SASEGT. J was trimmed by 3 bases and V by 0 bases; bases with no gene match: 9. CDR3 protein: CASSEAVIGGRTDTQYF. In DNA form, the CDR3 reads TGTGCCAGCAGTGAAGCTGTAATAGGGGGCAGGACAGATACGCAGTATTTT.

This clonotype was seen only a few times. The rearrangement uses TRBV7-8 and TRBJ2-7; 9 nucleotides match TRBD2. Germline CDR1 and CDR2: SGHVS and FQNEAQ. The ends lost 0 bases at V and 4 bases at J; junction bases unmatched: 10. The CDR3 is 17 amino acids. In DNA, the CDR3 is TGTGCCAGCAGCTTAGCCGGGCTAGCGGGAAGGGTTTACGAGCAGTACTTC. Its protein product is CASSLAGLAGRVYEQYF.

This clonotype was counted only a few times. The chain joins TRBV11-1 to TRBJ2-7; 8 nucleotides match TRBD1. The germline V gene has CDR1 SGHAT and CDR2 FQDESV (reference sequence). The CDR3 is 14 amino acids. J was trimmed by 6 bases and V by 5 bases; bases with no gene match: 9. The CDR3 sequence is CASSPRTGYGEQYF. CDR3 DNA: TGTGCCAGCAGCCCCCGGACAGGGTATGGCGAGCAGTACTTC.

At least ten counts were recorded for this clonotype. The V call is TRBV18, the J call TRBJ1-5; the D gene is possibly TRBD1 (6 bases). Looked up from germline, CDR1 is KGHSH and CDR2 is LQKENI. V was shortened by 4 bases and J by 5 bases, with 15 bases between the two germline ends. CDR3 length: 15 amino acids. The CDR3 protein is CASSQGQHSDQPQHF. DNA of the CDR3: TGTGCCAGCTCACAAGGACAGCACTCCGATCAGCCCCAGCATTTT. The variable domain in full, completed from reference TRBV18 and TRBJ1-5, reads NAGVMQNPRHLVRRRGQEARLRCSPMKGHSHVYWYRQLPEEGLKFMVYLQKENIIDESGMPKERFSAEFPKEGPSILRIQQVVRGDSAAYFCASSQGQHSDQPQHFGDGTRLSIL.